The 21 T cell receptor beta chains below come from one sample, sequenced in a study of T cell responses to AZD1222 COVID-19 vaccine. Produced via immunoSEQ multiplex PCR; TCRdb's table is partial and in-frame only. The sample holds 120,000 to 150,000 clones, approximately 90% seen once. The sequenced sample was peripheral blood, obtained 28 days after the second AZD1222 dose. These receptors were obtained from an adult who received the AZD1222 COVID-19 vaccine.

The genes are TRBV6-5 and TRBJ1-2; D ambiguous. The CDR3 consists of 15 residues. Germline V lookup: CDR1 MNHEY, CDR2 SVGAGI. V was clipped by 2 bases and J by 3 bases, with 13 bases between them. DNA for the CDR3: TGTGCCAGCAGTTACCGGTCGAACCGAGACTATGGCTACACCTTC. Translating gives CASSYRSNRDYGYTF.

In its sample, this clone was seen once. The V gene is TRBV6-4, the J gene TRBJ2-1, with D tentatively TRBD2 (7 bases). Germline V gene sequence: CDR1 MRHNA, CDR2 SNTAGT. Trimming shortened V by 3 bases and J by 6 bases, and 15 bases separated the two germline ends. The CDR3 consists of 15 residues. DNA for the CDR3: TGTGCCAGCAGTGATCGGCGGGGGCCGTTCAATGAGCAGTTCTTC. Its translation is CASSDRRGPFNEQFF.

The chain couples TRBV5-1 to TRBJ2-3; 9 bases match TRBD2. From germline, CDR1 is SGHRS and CDR2 YFSETQ. This CDR3 is built from 18 residues. V dropped 0 bases and J dropped 5; count of bases not matched to a gene: 13. The CDR3 DNA reads TGCGCCAGCAGCTTGGCCGATAGCGGGAGTATGACTCGAGATACGCAGTATTTT. This encodes CASSLADSGSMTRDTQYF.

V is TRBV6-5 and J is TRBJ2-1; no firm D call. The germline V and J ends were trimmed by 6 bases and 5 bases, with 5 bases remaining between them. Germline loops: CDR1 MNHEY, CDR2 SVGAGI. This CDR3 is built from 11 residues. The CDR3 loop reads CASRGNNEQFF. The CDR3 nucleotides read TGTGCCAGCAGGGGCAACAATGAGCAGTTCTTC.

The chain couples TRBV6-1 to TRBJ1-5, with no clear D. The CDR3 has 13 amino acids. Trimming took 2 bases from V and 5 from J, leaving 7 bases between them. Germline assignment: CDR1 MNHNS and CDR2 SASEGT. CDR3 DNA: TGTGCCAGCAGTGAAACGGGGTATCAGCCCCAGCATTTT. It yields the protein CASSETGYQPQHF.

The chain carries TRBV6-5 and TRBJ1-3; D call uncertain. The V end was cut by 2 bases, the J end by 0 bases, with 5 bases between. The CDR3 sequence is 14 residues long. Looked up from germline, CDR1 is MNHEY and CDR2 is SVGAGI. The CDR3 loop is CASSYAGSGNTIYF. The CDR3 region has the DNA TGTGCCAGCAGTTACGCGGGCTCTGGAAACACCATATATTTT.

The rearrangement joins TRBV27 to TRBJ2-7; D is possibly TRBD2 (6 bases). Trimming took 6 bases from V and 2 from J, leaving 14 bases between them. Germline V gene sequence: CDR1 MNHEY, CDR2 SMNVEV (reference sequence). CDR3 length: 14 amino acids. The CDR3 loop is CASRLGGATYEQYF. The CDR3 region has the DNA TGTGCCAGCAGACTGGGCGGGGCGACCTACGAGCAGTACTTC.

The V and J genes are TRBV7-8 and TRBJ2-6; D uncertain. CDR3 length: 12 amino acids. Germline CDR1 is SGHVS and CDR2 is FQNEAQ. The V end was cut by 1 base, the J end by 6 bases, with 1 base between. The CDR3 DNA reads as TGTGCCAGCAGCTTAGAGGCCAACGTCCTGACTTTC. As protein: CASSLEANVLTF.

The chain has TRBV5-1 and TRBJ2-3; the match to TRBD2 covers 9 bases. V was clipped by 0 bases and J by 0 bases; unmatched bases: 11. Germline lookup yields CDR1 SGHRS and CDR2 YFSETQ. This CDR3 region has 19 residues. CDR3 nucleotides: TGCGCCAGCAGCTTGGCCATCCTAGCGGGGATTGACAGCACAGATACGCAGTATTTT. Translation gives CASSLAILAGIDSTDTQYF.

CDR3 sequence (DNA): TGCGCCAGCAGCCCGGACAGACCCACAGATACGCAGTATTTT. This encodes CASSPDRPTDTQYF. The chain uses TRBV5-1 and TRBJ2-3, with D possibly matching TRBD1 (6 bases). Germline lookup yields CDR1 SGHRS and CDR2 YFSETQ. With 4 bases removed from V and 2 bases from J, the gap between germline ends came to 11 bases. The CDR3 consists of 14 residues.

This chain connects TRBV18 to TRBJ1-2; weak D call: TRBD1 (6 bases). The CDR3 loop spans 13 amino acids. The germline gives CDR1 KGHSH, CDR2 LQKENI. V was shortened by 6 bases and J by 4 bases, with 12 bases between the two germline ends. CDR3 DNA: TGTGCCAGCTCCCAGGGGTCACTCTATGGCTACACCTTC. Its protein product is CASSQGSLYGYTF.

V and J are TRBV21-1 and TRBJ1-1. TRBV21-1 is noted as a pseudogene. CDR3 length equals 11 residues. This CDR3 reads CASSKEAETFF. Here the CDR3 DNA reads TGTGCCAGCAGCAAAGAGGCTGAGACTTTCTTT.

The gene calls are TRBV19 and TRBJ2-7; D is uncertain. The germline gives CDR1 LNHDA, CDR2 SQIVND (reference sequence). With 7 bases removed from V and 1 base from J, the gap between germline ends came to 14 bases. This CDR3 comprises 14 residues. This CDR3 reads CASTAVYLSYEQYF. The CDR3 region has the DNA TGTGCCAGTACGGCGGTCTATTTGTCCTACGAGCAGTACTTC.

V and J are TRBV15 and TRBJ2-2; tentatively, D is TRBD1 (5 bases). CDR1 and CDR2 (germline): LNHNV, YYDKDF (reference sequence). V dropped 3 bases and J dropped 6 bases, with 20 bases sitting between them. This CDR3 has 17 amino acids. CDR3 nucleotides: TGTGCCACCAGCAGGGACGATGAAGGATTCAGGGCCGGGGAGCTGTTTTTT. Translated: CATSRDDEGFRAGELFF.

The genes are TRBV21-1 and TRBJ2-7. TRBV21-1 represents a pseudogene. The CDR3 sequence is 21 residues long. This CDR3 is CASSKGRRFRDPRIGGYEQYF. The DNA for the CDR3 is TGTGCCAGCAGCAAAGGACGACGATTCCGGGACCCCCGGATAGGAGGTTACGAGCAGTACTTC.

The DNA of the CDR3 is TGTGCCAGCAGTGTCCACACACCTACGGGGGGATCCCTCCACTTT. Translation gives CASSVHTPTGGSLHF. The chain links TRBV2 to TRBJ1-6, with a weak D call TRBD1 (5 bases). V was shortened by 4 bases and J by 14 bases, with 21 bases between the two germline ends. This CDR3 has 15 amino acids. The germline gives CDR1 SNHLY, CDR2 FYNNEI.

This sequence joins TRBV2 and TRBJ2-2; 9 bases fit TRBD1. The CDR3 sequence is 17 residues long. The junction had 14 bases not matched to a gene; V was cut back by 4 bases and J by 8 bases. Germline lookup yields CDR1 SNHLY and CDR2 FYNNEI. CDR3 protein: CASSGVGQGFTPGELFF. The CDR3, as DNA: TGTGCCAGCAGTGGGGTGGGACAGGGATTTACTCCGGGGGAGCTGTTTTTT.

The chain recombines TRBV19 with TRBJ1-3; unclear D gene. This CDR3 region has 15 residues. CDR1 is LNHDA and CDR2 is SQIVND in the germline V gene (reference sequence). Trimming shortened V by 5 bases and J by 0 bases, and 11 bases separated the two germline ends. The CDR3 here is CASSRLQASGNTIYF. DNA of the CDR3: TGTGCCAGTAGTCGGCTGCAGGCCTCTGGAAACACCATATATTTT.

The gene calls are TRBV9 and TRBJ1-2; a weak D match, TRBD1 (6 bases). This CDR3 has 13 amino acids. The V and J ends lost 4 bases and 6 bases respectively, with 13 bases between them. Germline V CDR1 and CDR2: SGDLS, YYNGEE. The CDR3 DNA is TGTGCCAGCAGCTTTCGACAGGATGATGGCTACACCTTC. This translates into CASSFRQDDGYTF. Full variable domain (rest looked up from reference TRBV9 and TRBJ1-2): DSGVTQTPKHLITATGQRVTLRCSPRSGDLSVYWYQQSLDQGLQFLIQYYNGEERAKGNILERFSAQQFPDLHSELNLSSLELGDSALYFCASSFRQDDGYTFGSGTRLTVV.

The chain uses TRBV19 and TRBJ2-3, with TRBD1 identical over 7 bases. Germline V gene data show CDR1 as LNHDA and CDR2 as SQIVND (reference sequence). The CDR3 is 14 residues long. With V trimmed by 2 bases and J by 2 bases, 1 base remained unmatched. In DNA form, the CDR3 reads TGTGCCAGTAGTATAACAGGGGTCACAGATACGCAGTATTTT. Protein product: CASSITGVTDTQYF.

The CDR3 DNA is TGTGCCATCACGGGGACGGGGGTTGGCTACACCTTC. Its translation: CAITGTGVGYTF. The rearrangement links TRBV10-3 to TRBJ1-2; a possible D gene is TRBD1 (5 bases). Germline-derived CDR1 and CDR2 are ENHRY and SYGVKD. V was trimmed by 7 bases and J by 7 bases, leaving 13 bases between them. CDR3 length: 12 residues.